The 3 T cell receptor beta chains given below trace back to one sample, sequenced in a study of cytomegalovirus exposure and HLA in healthy donors. The PCR employed 60 Vbeta primers together with 13 Jbeta primers. This table comes from immunoSEQ multiplex PCR, and its TCRdb copy is limited to in-frame clones, with some not included. The sample yields about 50,000 clones, roughly 76% seen once. Sample: PBMCs. These receptors were taken from a woman between 40 and 55 years old in good health and CMV-seropositive.

This clone was detected only once. The chain recombines TRBV30 with TRBJ2-7; 8 bases map to TRBD1. The CDR3 consists of 15 residues. Germline V gene lookup returns CDR1 GTSNPN and CDR2 SVGIG (reference sequence). Trimming removed 5 bases from V and 1 base from J; junction bases left unmatched: 10. CDR3 region: CAWLPRDRPSYEQYF. The CDR3 nucleotides are TGTGCCTGGCTCCCCCGGGACAGGCCTTCCTACGAGCAGTACTTC.

The J gene is TRBJ2-3, the V gene TRBV15; 10 nucleotides line up with TRBD1. CDR1 and CDR2 from the germline V gene are LNHNV and YYDKDF (reference sequence). V lost 7 bases to trimming and J lost 7 bases; unmatched junction nucleotides: 5. This CDR3 spans 13 amino acids. The CDR3 nucleotides read TGTGCCACCACGAGACAGGGGGCAAATACGCAGTATTTT. Translated: CATTRQGANTQYF.

This clone was counted once. The CDR3 is CASSSPSGTGNEKLFF. CDR3 nucleotides: TGTGCCAGCAGTTCCCCCTCCGGGACAGGGAACGAAAAACTGTTTTTT. The chain joins TRBV6-5 to TRBJ1-4; 9 nucleotides agree with TRBD1. The germline gives CDR1 MNHEY, CDR2 SVGAGI. The CDR3 sequence is 16 residues long. V lost 4 bases to trimming and J lost 8 bases; unmatched junction nucleotides: 11.